The 24 T cell receptor beta chains given below trace back to one sample, sequenced in a study of T cells in Graves' hyperthyroidism and ophthalmopathy. The TCR beta CDR3 regions underwent amplification using RNA transcripts as the source. The HTBI primer set drove a first-round RT-PCR of the TCR CDR3. TCRdb ran MiXCR on the multiplex PCR reads and lists one entry per CDR3 protein. Of 530,000 or so distinct CDR3 sequences listed, roughly 17% are singletons. Sequenced: blood. Receptors were obtained from a woman aged 18-29 years with Graves' ophthalmopathy.

This clonotype has a count of ten or more. The rearrangement links TRBV6-5 to TRBJ2-6; D possibly corresponds to TRBD2 (6 bases). CDR3 size: 15 residues. Germline-derived CDR1 and CDR2 are MNHEY and SVGAGI. V was shortened by 2 bases and J by 2 bases, with 7 bases between the two germline ends. CDR3 in DNA: TGTGCCAGCAGTTACGGCGGGACTGGGGCCAACGTCCTGACTTTC. It codes for CASSYGGTGANVLTF.

This clonotype was counted many times. The rearrangement links TRBV28 to TRBJ1-2, with D unclear. Germline-derived CDR1 and CDR2 are MDHEN and SYDVKM. This CDR3 region has 14 residues. V was trimmed by 4 bases and J by 8 bases, leaving 17 bases between them. The CDR3: CASSSPGTPSGYTF. For the CDR3, the DNA is TGTGCCAGCAGTTCGCCGGGCACGCCGTCGGGCTACACCTTC.

This clonotype has only one observation. The V and J genes are TRBV5-1 and TRBJ1-1, with 9 bases that match TRBD1. Germline trimming cut 4 bases from V and 2 bases from J; bases unmatched to any gene: 9. From germline, CDR1 is SGHRS and CDR2 YFSETQ. This CDR3 comprises 16 residues. The CDR3 reads CASSDGTGTLNTEAFF. The CDR3 DNA is TGCGCCAGCAGCGACGGGACAGGGACCCTAAACACTGAAGCTTTCTTT.

The table lists this clonotype with many counts. The chain employs TRBV28 and TRBJ2-7; D remains unclear. Germline V lookup: CDR1 MDHEN, CDR2 SYDVKM. The CDR3 is 11 amino acids. V was trimmed by 5 bases and J by 2 bases, leaving 4 bases between them. This chain's CDR3 is CASSGTYEQYF. The CDR3 nucleotides read TGTGCCAGCAGTGGGACCTACGAGCAGTACTTC. The entire variable domain, with the rest obtained from reference TRBV28 and TRBJ2-7, is as follows: DVKVTQSSRYLVKRTGEKVFLECVQDMDHENMFWYRQDPGLGLRLIYFSYDVKMKEKGDIPEGYSVSREKKERFSLILESASTNQTSMYLCASSGTYEQYFGPGTRLTVT.

This clonotype was seen at least ten times. This chain connects TRBV28 to TRBJ2-5; D unresolved. The germline V gene encodes CDR1 MDHEN and CDR2 SYDVKM. The CDR3 sequence is 14 residues long. Between the trimmed V and J ends, which lost 1 base and 2 bases, there was a span of 8 bases. The CDR3 bases are TGTGCCAGCAGTTTATTGGGTCCTCAAGAGACCCAGTACTTC. It encodes CASSLLGPQETQYF.

This clonotype was observed a few times. V usage is TRBV6-1 and J usage is TRBJ2-2, with unresolved D. Germline loops: CDR1 MNHNS, CDR2 SASEGT. The V gene lost 2 bases and the J gene lost 0 bases, with 4 bases spanning the gap. This CDR3 region has 14 residues. The DNA for the CDR3 is TGTGCCAGCAGTGAATCAACGAACACCGGGGAGCTGTTTTTT. Protein: CASSESTNTGELFF.

This clonotype was observed at least ten times. The V call is TRBV2, the J call TRBJ2-5, with D possibly TRBD2 on 6 matching bases. Germline CDR1 SNHLY, CDR2 FYNNEI. V lost 8 bases and J 5 bases, leaving 15 bases between the germline ends. The CDR3 spans 13 residues. DNA of the CDR3: TGTGCCAGCGGTCCTAGCGCCGCGGAGACCCAGTACTTC. This translates into CASGPSAAETQYF.

This clonotype was recorded many times. This chain connects TRBV20-1 to TRBJ2-7; D ambiguous. The germline CDR1 and CDR2 sequences are DFQATT and SNEGSKA (reference sequence). V was shortened by 3 bases and J by 1 base, with 13 bases between the two germline ends. The CDR3 is 14 residues long. The CDR3 nucleotides are TGCAGTGCTAGCGACGTAGGTTTTTCCTACGAGCAGTACTTC. Amino acid sequence: CSASDVGFSYEQYF.

In its sample, this clonotype was seen many times. The chain is built from TRBV27 and TRBJ1-6; possible D gene TRBD1, 5 bases. CDR1 is MNHEY, CDR2 SMNVEV, per germline (reference sequence). Trimming removed 8 bases from V and 9 bases from J, with 17 bases in between. CDR3 length equals 14 residues. The CDR3, as DNA: TGTGCCAGCGGATCGGGACGGACCTTTTCACCCCTCCACTTT. Translated: CASGSGRTFSPLHF.

In this sample, this clonotype turned up many times. The CDR3 coding sequence is TGTGCCAGCAGTCGGGACAGTTATAATTCACCCCTCCACTTT. This translates into CASSRDSYNSPLHF. The genes are TRBV7-2 and TRBJ1-6; 7 positions agree with TRBD1. Germline-derived CDR1 and CDR2 are SGHTA and FQGNSA. With 6 bases clipped from V and 4 bases from J, the junction kept 3 bases outside the gene matches. CDR3 length equals 14 residues.

J is TRBJ2-7 and V is TRBV13; TRBD2 matches 11 bases. The CDR3 totals 13 residues. CDR1 PRHDT and CDR2 FYEKMQ come from the germline V gene (reference sequence). V trimming: 11 bases; J trimming: 4 bases; junction bases outside the gene matches: 7. CDR3 sequence (DNA): TGTGCCTGCGGGCTAGCGGGGGGTTACGAGCAGTACTTC. Its translation is CACGLAGGYEQYF.

This clonotype was observed a handful of times. The V call is TRBV12-3 or TRBV12-4, the J call TRBJ2-6, with 7 bases that match TRBD1. Trimming at V came to 5 bases and at J to 4 bases, leaving 8 bases not matched to a gene. CDR3 length equals 16 residues. The DNA of the CDR3 is TGTGCCAGCAGTGTCCAAACAGGGGTAGGGGCCAACGTCCTGACTTTC. Its translation: CASSVQTGVGANVLTF.

This clonotype has ten or more counts. V gene TRBV3-1 combines with J gene TRBJ2-5; 8 nucleotides align to TRBD2. The CDR3 extends over 17 amino acids. The germline V gene encodes CDR1 LGHDT and CDR2 YNNKEL (reference sequence). V trimming: 4 bases; J trimming: 2 bases; junction bases outside the gene matches: 12. CDR3 in amino acids: CASSLLRDGGVQETQYF. CDR3 bases: TGTGCCAGCAGCCTTCTCCGGGACGGGGGGGTACAAGAGACCCAGTACTTC.

For the CDR3, the DNA is TGTGCCAGCACTGAGGACACCCCGGGCAATCAGCCCCAGCATTTT. Its protein product is CASTEDTPGNQPQHF. This rearrangement joins TRBV6-1 to TRBJ1-5, with D possibly matching TRBD1 (5 bases). Trimming cost V 7 bases and J 2 bases, with 15 bases left between them. Germline lookup yields CDR1 MNHNS and CDR2 SASEGT. The CDR3 is 15 amino acids.

At least ten counts were recorded for this clonotype. The chain uses TRBV28 and TRBJ1-2; D remains ambiguous. With 7 bases removed from V and 4 bases from J, the gap between germline ends came to 13 bases. CDR1 MDHEN and CDR2 SYDVKM come from the germline V gene. The length of the CDR3 is 13 residues. CDR3 protein: CASNKGPAYGYTF. The CDR3 DNA reads as TGTGCCAGCAATAAAGGGCCGGCCTATGGCTACACCTTC.

Comment on this clonotype: A much larger clone differs by one base, so this may be a read error. The final CDR3 position lacks the conserved phenylalanine or tryptophan, pointing to a likely read error. V is TRBV20-1 and J is TRBJ2-5; possible D gene TRBD1, 6 bases. V gave up 6 bases and J gave up 5 bases, with 16 bases separating them. This CDR3 comprises 13 residues. CDR1 and CDR2 (germline): DFQATT, SNEGSKA (reference sequence). The CDR3 protein is CSAEWGREETQYL. CDR3 nucleotides: TGCAGTGCCGAGTGGGGGCGCGAGGAGACCCAGTACCTC.

This clonotype was seen many times. The V and J genes are TRBV12-3 or TRBV12-4 and TRBJ2-3; weak D call: TRBD2 (7 bases). The CDR3 is 14 amino acids. V was cut by 3 bases and J by 4 bases, with 11 bases left in between. CDR3 sequence (DNA): TGTGCCAGCAGTTTGGGGGGGGCAGCAGATACGCAGTATTTT. Translation gives CASSLGGAADTQYF.

This clonotype has a single count. V gene TRBV5-5 combines with J gene TRBJ2-2, with D tentatively TRBD2 (5 bases). The germline gives CDR1 SGHKS, CDR2 YYEKEE (reference sequence). The CDR3 spans 15 residues. Trimming pared 6 bases from V and 2 bases from J, leaving 14 bases between. CDR3 protein: CASNQAGPNTGELFF. In DNA, the CDR3 is TGTGCCAGCAACCAGGCGGGCCCTAACACCGGGGAGCTGTTTTTT.

This chain uses TRBV4-2 with TRBJ2-1, with 7 bases identical to TRBD2. Looked up from germline, CDR1 is LGHNA and CDR2 is YNFKEQ. The CDR3 totals 16 residues. V dropped 3 bases and J dropped 5; count of bases not matched to a gene: 10. The DNA of the CDR3 is TGTGCCAGCAGCCACCTGACTAGCAGGACTCACAATGAGCAGTTCTTC. This codes for CASSHLTSRTHNEQFF.

This rearrangement joins TRBV24-1 to TRBJ2-5, with 7 bases lining up with TRBD1. Looked up from germline, CDR1 is KGHDR and CDR2 is SFDVKD. V shed 4 bases, J shed 8 bases, and the junction held 9 bases outside the gene matches. The CDR3 consists of 14 residues. The CDR3 coding sequence is TGTGCCACCAGTGACCGGGACAGTAGGGACACCCAGTACTTC. The encoded protein is CATSDRDSRDTQYF.

In DNA form, the CDR3 reads TGTGCCAGCAGCTTCAGGGGTGGTTCGGAGACCCAGTACTTC. Translated, it gives CASSFRGGSETQYF. The rearrangement uses TRBV7-8 and TRBJ2-5; a possible D gene is TRBD1 (6 bases). Germline V CDR1 and CDR2: SGHVS, FQNEAQ. The V and J ends lost 3 bases and 5 bases respectively, with 13 bases between them. The CDR3 has 14 residues.

There are many counts of this clonotype. This chain connects TRBV18 to TRBJ1-2, with D maybe TRBD1 (6 bases). CDR1 is KGHSH, CDR2 LQKENI, per germline. V was pared by 3 bases and J by 4 bases, with 15 bases between. This CDR3 is built from 15 residues. Here the CDR3 reads CASSPTGSFVYGYTF. In DNA form, the CDR3 reads TGTGCCAGCTCACCCACAGGGTCCTTCGTCTATGGCTACACCTTC.

The CDR3 spells CASSPAGYRVEKLFF. CDR3 nucleotides: TGTGCCAGCAGCCCGGCGGGTTATCGGGTTGAAAAACTGTTTTTT. The chain joins TRBV12-3 or TRBV12-4 to TRBJ1-4, with unresolved D. The CDR3 runs to 15 residues. V lost 6 bases and J 7 bases, leaving 18 bases between the germline ends.

This clonotype was picked up many times. This chain connects TRBV11-2 to TRBJ2-1, with D perhaps given as TRBD1 or TRBD2 (5 bases each). V lost 4 bases and J 3 bases, leaving 16 bases between the germline ends. This CDR3 spans 16 amino acids. The V gene's germline CDR1 is SGHAT and CDR2 FQNNGV. The CDR3 region is CASSYRGGDLYNEQFF. The CDR3 nucleotides read TGTGCCAGCAGCTACCGTGGGGGAGATCTCTACAATGAGCAGTTCTTC. Using reference TRBV11-2 and TRBJ2-1 for the parts outside the CDR3, the full variable domain is EAGVAQSPRYKIIEKRQSVAFWCNPISGHATLYWYQQILGQGPKLLIQFQNNGVVDDSQLPKDRFSAERLKGVDSTLKIQPAKLEDSAVYLCASSYRGGDLYNEQFFGPGTRLTVL.